A selection of T cell receptor beta chains follows, all from one sample in a study of blood T cell repertoires in COVID-19. Assay used: immunoSEQ multiplex PCR; TCRdb lists only in-frame clones, some missing. Of 200,000 to 250,000 clones in the sample, about 83% were seen once. Sequencing was done on a sample of peripheral blood. Receptor source: an elderly woman with COVID-19, enrolled during active disease. CDR3s include the opening cysteine and the closing phenylalanine or tryptophan. D genes are given only for firm matches. Clone size is stated in some rows and not others, as once, few, many or a class when expanded.

TRBV7-9	NA	TRBJ1-1	TRBD1	CASSPTGDTEAFF	TGTGCCAGCAGCCCTACAGGGGACACTGAAGCTTTCTTT
TRBV28	NA	TRBJ1-1	NA	CASSKAGLGYTEAFF	TGTGCCAGCAGCAAGGCGGGGCTGGGGTACACTGAAGCTTTCTTT
TRBV5-4	NA	TRBJ2-1	NA	CASSHLSSYNEQFF	TGTGCCAGCAGCCACCTAAGCTCCTACAATGAGCAGTTCTTC
TRBV7-7	NA	TRBJ2-5	TRBD2	CASSKGLAGRQETQYF	TGTGCCAGCAGCAAAGGACTAGCGGGGAGACAAGAGACCCAGTACTTC
TRBV18	NA	TRBJ1-1	NA	CASALIGDTEAFF	TGTGCCAGCGCTCTAATAGGGGACACTGAAGCTTTCTTT
TRBV5-6	NA	TRBJ1-2	TRBD1	CASSLGQGAYLYGYTF	TGTGCCAGCAGCCTGGGACAGGGGGCATACCTCTATGGCTACACCTTC
TRBV19	NA	TRBJ1-4	NA	CASSIWQDNEKLFF	TGTGCCAGTAGTATCTGGCAGGATAATGAAAAACTGTTTTTT
TRBV7-2	NA	TRBJ1-6	NA	CATWSGIYNSPLHF	TGTGCCACCTGGTCCGGGATATATAATTCACCCCTCCACTTT
TRBV7-2	NA	TRBJ2-7	NA	CASSLYRAGEQYF	TGTGCCAGCAGCTTATACAGGGCCGGCGAGCAGTACTTC
TRBV30	NA	TRBJ2-7	TRBD1	CAWAGRTGTGVYF	TGTGCCTGGGCGGGACGTACCGGGACAGGGGTCTATTTC
TRBV18	once	TRBJ2-2	NA	CASSPPDIPGELFF	TGTGCCAGCTCACCACCCGACATTCCCGGGGAGCTGTTTTTT
TRBV4-2	NA	TRBJ2-1	TRBD2	CASSQDGGLAGYNEQFF	TGTGCCAGCAGCCAAGACGGAGGCCTAGCGGGGTACAATGAGCAGTTCTTC
TRBV18	NA	TRBJ1-2	NA	CASSPVRDNYGYTF	TGTGCCAGCTCACCGGTCAGGGATAACTATGGCTACACCTTC
TRBV7-3	NA	TRBJ1-1	TRBD1	CASSATGGDTEAFF	TGTGCCAGCAGCGCGACAGGGGGGGACACTGAAGCTTTCTTT
TRBV5-4	NA	TRBJ1-2	NA	CASSRPEYYGYTF	TGTGCCAGCAGTCGCCCAGAATACTATGGCTACACCTTC
TRBV6-6	NA	TRBJ1-3	NA	CASSYRGTSGNTIYF	TGTGCCAGCAGTTACAGGGGGACCTCTGGAAACACCATATATTTT
TRBV10-3	NA	TRBJ2-3	NA	CAIRDSGRDTDTQYF	TGTGCCATCAGGGACTCGGGAAGAGACACAGATACGCAGTATTTT
TRBV28	NA	TRBJ2-2	NA	CASSSSYGTWNSELFF	TGTGCCAGCAGTTCCTCCTACGGGACATGGAATTCTGAGCTGTTTTTT
TRBV20-1	NA	TRBJ1-2	TRBD1	CSASPAGGNYGYTF	TGCAGTGCTAGTCCGGCAGGGGGTAACTATGGCTACACCTTC
TRBV5-1	once	TRBJ2-2	NA	CASSFGSGNTGELFF	TGCGCCAGCAGCTTCGGTAGCGGGAACACCGGGGAGCTGTTTTTT
TRBV6-5	NA	TRBJ1-1	NA	CASSYQGRGNTEAFF	TGTGCCAGCAGTTACCAGGGTAGGGGGAACACTGAAGCTTTCTTT
TRBV5-1	NA	TRBJ2-5	TRBD2	CASSLGPSGEGETQYF	TGCGCCAGCAGCCTTGGGCCTAGCGGGGAAGGAGAGACCCAGTACTTC
TRBV5-4	NA	TRBJ1-2	NA	CASSFAGLGKNYGYTF	TGTGCCAGCAGCTTTGCGGGTCTTGGGAAAAACTATGGCTACACCTTC
TRBV12-3/TRBV12-4	NA	TRBJ1-1	TRBD1	CASSFARGFDAFF	TGTGCCAGCAGTTTTGCCAGGGGGTTTGACGCTTTCTTT
TRBV5-1	NA	TRBJ2-4	TRBD1	CASSLAGTVLAKNIQYF	TGCGCCAGCAGCTTGGCGGGGACAGTGCTAGCCAAAAACATTCAGTACTTC
TRBV6-5	few	TRBJ2-2	TRBD2	CATRTSGTGELFF	TGTGCCACCCGGACTAGCGGCACCGGGGAGCTGTTTTTT
TRBV13	few	TRBJ2-6	NA	CASSLRRSEATGANVLTF	TGTGCCAGCAGCCTCCGGCGATCCGAGGCTACGGGGGCCAACGTCCTGACTTTC
TRBV18	NA	TRBJ2-7	TRBD2	CASSPGLAGSTYEQYF	TGTGCCAGCTCACCGGGACTAGCGGGCTCGACCTACGAGCAGTACTTC